A selection of T cell receptor beta chains follows, all from one sample in a study of shared clonotypes between healthy human individuals. Sequencing used immunoSEQ multiplex PCR; TCRdb keeps in-frame clones, though not all of them. Here the sample spans hundreds of thousands of clones, approximately 97% being singletons. Sequenced material: naive CD4+ T cells sorted from blood. All receptors come from a young woman in good health. CDR3s include the opening cysteine and the closing phenylalanine or tryptophan. The D gene is left open where the match is weak. A row's size may be missing; if present it is once, few, many or a size class.

D gene	V gene	J gene	clone size	CDR3 protein	CDR3 DNA
-	TRBV4-1	TRBJ1-1	once	CASSPIGSRAEAFF	TGCGCCAGCAGCCCGATCGGGAGTAGGGCTGAAGCTTTCTTT
-	TRBV5-6	TRBJ1-5	-	CASSSGGLQPQHF	TGTGCCAGCAGCTCCGGGGGGCTACAGCCCCAGCATTTT
TRBD1	TRBV5-1	TRBJ2-2	-	CASSVWTGHTGELFF	TGCGCCAGCAGCGTCTGGACAGGTCACACCGGGGAGCTGTTTTTT
TRBD1	TRBV5-4	TRBJ2-7	-	CASSFAGQVSEQYF	TGTGCCAGCAGCTTCGCGGGACAGGTGAGCGAGCAGTACTTC
TRBD2	TRBV28	TRBJ2-1	-	CASSSGGLAGARGEQFF	TGTGCCAGCAGTTCAGGGGGACTAGCGGGAGCCAGGGGTGAGCAGTTCTTC
-	TRBV4-1	TRBJ2-1	-	CASSPRDAAYNEQFF	TGCGCCAGCAGCCCCCGGGACGCCGCCTACAATGAGCAGTTCTTC
-	TRBV4-1	TRBJ2-7	-	CASSQDPTRRSSYEQYF	TGCGCCAGCAGCCAAGATCCGACACGAAGGAGCTCCTACGAGCAGTACTTC
-	TRBV28	TRBJ2-7	once	CASSAKTYEQYF	TGTGCCAGCAGTGCTAAAACCTACGAGCAGTACTTC
TRBD2	TRBV11-2	TRBJ2-7	-	CASMPGRGPNSYEQYF	TGTGCCAGCATGCCGGGGAGGGGCCCTAACTCCTACGAGCAGTACTTC
TRBD2	TRBV19	TRBJ2-7	-	CASSMGGAGVAYEQYF	TGTGCCAGTAGTATGGGTGGGGCGGGGGTCGCCTACGAGCAGTACTTC
TRBD1	TRBV25-1	TRBJ2-4	-	CASSGLQGAKNIQYF	TGTGCCAGCAGTGGACTACAGGGGGCCAAAAACATTCAGTACTTC